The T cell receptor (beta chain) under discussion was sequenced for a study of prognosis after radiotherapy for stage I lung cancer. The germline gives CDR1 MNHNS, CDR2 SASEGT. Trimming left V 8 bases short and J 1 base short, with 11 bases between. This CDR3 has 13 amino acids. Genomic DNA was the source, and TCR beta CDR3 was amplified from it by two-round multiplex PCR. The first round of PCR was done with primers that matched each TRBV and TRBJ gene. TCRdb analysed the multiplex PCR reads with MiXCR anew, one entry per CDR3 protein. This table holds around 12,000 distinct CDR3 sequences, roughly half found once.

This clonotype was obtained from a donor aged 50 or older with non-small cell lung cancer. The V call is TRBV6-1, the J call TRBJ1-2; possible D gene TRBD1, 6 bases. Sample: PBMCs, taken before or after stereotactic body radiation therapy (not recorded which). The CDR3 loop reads CASGRTDNYGYTF. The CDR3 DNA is TGTGCCAGCGGTAGGACAGATAACTATGGCTACACCTTC.